This entry is about one T cell receptor (beta chain). What antigen it recognizes has not been identified. No much larger clone is present one base from it, and per-base qualities are unavailable. This entry is derived from a study of T cell changes during pregnancy in multiple sclerosis (dated by TCRdb to 2018 to 2020). Background on the whole study: In women with multiple sclerosis, the researchers looked at how the T cell repertoire shifted as pregnancy progressed.

Taken from the germline V gene, the CDR1 and CDR2 loops are MDHEN and SYDVKM. Cut back by 9 bases and 0 bases, the V and J ends lie 26 bases apart. The CDR3 sequence holds 18 residues, the cysteine and phenylalanine included. Only the CDR3 DNA stays, 54 bases, in frame from base 1. The library came from the immunoSEQ multiplex PCR assay. TCRdb holds this immuneACCESS table with in-frame rearrangements only. Some clones are missing; in checked studies, unresolved V genes explain under half, and the rest has no known cause. The sample includes some 95,000 clones, with roughly 92% observed a single time. The ten biggest clones cover approximately 2.6% of the sample.

The rearrangement combines TRBV28 with TRBJ1-1, with TRBD1 tentatively as D gene (6 bases match). The source material was peripheral blood, sampled in the first trimester of pregnancy. This sequence originates from a female donor with multiple sclerosis, enrolled in a pregnancy study. The CDR3 reads CASNREGGYTFMNTEAFF. The DNA sequence is TGTGCCAGTAACAGGGAGGGGGGGTATACATTCATGAACACTGAAGCTTTCTTT.